These 24 T cell receptor beta chains originate from one sample sequenced in a study of blood T cell repertoires in COVID-19. Measured with immunoSEQ multiplex PCR; TCRdb has only the in-frame clones, and not every one. The data hold roughly 300,000 clones, with roughly 90% observed a single time. Sequencing was carried out using PBMCs or T cells enriched from blood (not recorded which). Source of these receptors: a woman aged 35 to 49 with acute COVID-19.

The chain couples TRBV6-5 to TRBJ2-7, with D maybe TRBD2 (8 bases). This CDR3 is built from 14 residues. Between the trimmed V and J ends, which lost 6 bases and 6 bases, there was a span of 18 bases. Germline-derived CDR1 and CDR2 are MNHEY and SVGAGI. CDR3 sequence reads: CASSPRDSGGEQYF. The CDR3 DNA is TGTGCCAGCAGCCCACGGGACAGCGGGGGCGAGCAGTACTTC.

The J gene is TRBJ2-1, the V gene TRBV5-4; no reliable D call. Germline assignment: CDR1 SGHNT and CDR2 YYREEE (reference sequence). V lost 2 bases, J lost 5 bases, and 5 bases lay in between. The CDR3 has 12 residues. The DNA of the CDR3 is TGTGCCAGCAGCTTAAGCAACAATGAGCAGTTCTTC. It translates to CASSLSNNEQFF.

This rearrangement joins TRBV19 to TRBJ2-3; 9 nucleotides match TRBD1. V was clipped by 3 bases and J by 0 bases; unmatched bases: 13. The CDR3 totals 19 residues. Germline values: CDR1 LNHDA, CDR2 SQIVND (reference sequence). This CDR3 is CASSIRGKSGQGSTDTQYF. CDR3 nucleotides: TGTGCCAGTAGTATTAGGGGGAAGTCAGGACAGGGGAGCACAGATACGCAGTATTTT.

This clone has just one count. The chain uses TRBV4-1 and TRBJ1-3, with TRBD1 matching over 8 bases. Looked up from germline, CDR1 is MGHRA and CDR2 is YSYEKL. The CDR3 sequence is 16 residues long. V lost 1 base to trimming and J lost 4 bases; unmatched junction nucleotides: 6. CDR3 DNA sequence: TGCGCCAGCAGCCAAGGGCAGGGGGCGAACGGAAACACCATATATTTT. Translation gives CASSQGQGANGNTIYF.

The chain recombines TRBV5-6 with TRBJ2-2; possibly TRBD2 for D (6 bases). Germline CDR1 reads SGHDT; CDR2 reads YYEEEE. This CDR3 is 14 amino acids long. Trimming removed 4 bases from V and 4 bases from J, with 11 bases in between. For the CDR3, the DNA is TGTGCCAGCAGCAGGGACTTAATCACCGGGGAGCTGTTTTTT. As protein: CASSRDLITGELFF.

The gene calls are TRBV4-2 and TRBJ2-7; 7 bases agree with TRBD2. The CDR3 sequence is 18 residues long. J gave up 2 bases and V 1 base, and 14 bases lay outside the gene matches. Germline V gives CDR1 LGHNA, CDR2 YNFKEQ. CDR3 nucleotide sequence: TGTGCCAGCAGCCAAGCTGGGGCGGATAGCGGGCTAACCTACGAGCAGTACTTC. Translated, it gives CASSQAGADSGLTYEQYF.

This clone was seen only once. This chain uses TRBV6-2 or TRBV6-3 with TRBJ1-5; D might be TRBD1 (6 bases). Germline CDR1 and CDR2: MNHEY and SVGEGT. The CDR3 covers 12 residues. Trimming cost V 3 bases and J 14 bases, with 14 bases left between them. CDR3 sequence: CASSYSQGPEHF. The CDR3 coding sequence is TGTGCCAGCAGTTATTCCCAGGGGCCTGAGCATTTT.

The chain has TRBV6-5 and TRBJ2-7; TRBD1 agrees at 7 bases. V dropped 5 bases and J dropped 2; count of bases not matched to a gene: 3. This CDR3 spans 13 amino acids. Germline CDR1 is MNHEY and CDR2 is SVGAGI. CDR3 DNA sequence: TGTGCCAGCAGTCGGACAGGACCCTACGAGCAGTACTTC. Translation: CASSRTGPYEQYF.

The chain couples TRBV3-1 (or the pseudogene TRBV3-2) to TRBJ1-1, with D perhaps matching TRBD1 (6 bases). The length of the CDR3 is 15 residues. Germline CDR1 reads LGHDT; CDR2 reads YNNKEL (reference sequence). Trimming shortened V by 2 bases and J by 4 bases, and 14 bases separated the two germline ends. The CDR3 here is CASSQRQAVGTEAFF. CDR3 bases: TGTGCCAGCAGCCAACGACAGGCGGTGGGCACTGAAGCTTTCTTT.

This chain connects TRBV24-1 to TRBJ2-1, with 9 bases identical to TRBD2. J was trimmed by 10 bases and V by 4 bases; bases with no gene match: 10. Germline V lookup: CDR1 KGHDR, CDR2 SFDVKD. The CDR3 covers 15 residues. The CDR3 bases are TGTGCCACCAGTGAGCCGGGACTAGCCTCTTCAGAGCAGTTCTTC. This gives the protein CATSEPGLASSEQFF.

The chain recombines TRBV5-1 with TRBJ2-7; 9 bases line up with TRBD1. The CDR3 runs 13 residues. The V segment lost 4 bases and the J segment 6 bases; nucleotides outside the gene matches: 5. Germline V gene lookup returns CDR1 SGHRS and CDR2 YFSETQ. The CDR3 DNA reads as TGCGCCAGCAGCGCCGGGACAGGGATCGAGCAGTACTTC. It encodes CASSAGTGIEQYF. The full variable domain, in which reference TRBV5-1 and TRBJ2-7 provide the parts outside the CDR3, is KAGVTQTPRYLIKTRGQQVTLSCSPISGHRSVSWYQQTPGQGLQFLFEYFSETQRNKGNFPGRFSGRQFSNSRSEMNVSTLELGDSALYLCASSAGTGIEQYFGPGTRLTVT.

The chain has TRBV9 and TRBJ2-2; TRBD1 is a possible D gene (6 bases). The germline V gene encodes CDR1 SGDLS and CDR2 YYNGEE. Trimming removed 2 bases from V and 5 bases from J, with 19 bases in between. The CDR3 runs 17 residues. CDR3 nucleotide sequence: TGTGCCAGCAGCGTTAACCCCCAAAGGGGGTTTACCGGGGAGCTGTTTTTT. It encodes CASSVNPQRGFTGELFF.

The chain carries TRBV19 and TRBJ1-5, with TRBD1 matching 7 bases. The CDR3 is 15 residues long. After removal of 7 bases from V and 3 bases from J, the junction contained 9 bases not matched to a gene. The germline V gene encodes CDR1 LNHDA and CDR2 SQIVND (reference sequence). The CDR3, as DNA: TGTGCCAGTACCTGGGGACAGCAGCTCAATCAGCCCCAGCATTTT. It yields the protein CASTWGQQLNQPQHF.

The chain uses TRBV19 and TRBJ1-5; D is uncertain. Germline V gene data show CDR1 as LNHDA and CDR2 as SQIVND (reference sequence). CDR3 length equals 12 residues. V lost 5 bases, J lost 6 bases, and 8 bases lay in between. CDR3 protein: CASSVPGQPQHF. The DNA for the CDR3 is TGTGCCAGTAGTGTTCCGGGTCAGCCCCAGCATTTT.

The chain's CDR3 is CSVLPGGWNTEAFF. The CDR3, as DNA: TGCAGCGTCCTACCGGGGGGGTGGAACACTGAAGCTTTCTTT. The chain uses TRBV29-1 and TRBJ1-1; D is possibly TRBD1 (5 bases). Per germline, CDR1 SQVTM and CDR2 ANQGSEA. The CDR3 covers 14 residues. V gave up 6 bases and J gave up 1 base, with 15 bases separating them. The full variable domain, rest sourced from reference TRBV29-1 and TRBJ1-1, is SAVISQKPSRDICQRGTSLTIQCQVDSQVTMMFWYRQQPGQSLTLIATANQGSEATYESGFVIDKFPISRPNLTFSTLTVSNMSPEDSSIYLCSVLPGGWNTEAFFGQGTRLTVV.

The chain recombines TRBV11-2 with TRBJ2-1, with D maybe TRBD2 (7 bases). Germline V gene sequence: CDR1 SGHAT, CDR2 FQNNGV. Trimming took 1 base from V and 7 from J, leaving 14 bases between them. This CDR3 region has 15 residues. The CDR3 protein is CASSLVRGPWNEQFF. The CDR3 DNA reads TGTGCCAGCAGCTTAGTGCGGGGGCCGTGGAATGAGCAGTTCTTC.

The V gene is TRBV2, the J gene TRBJ2-7, with 13 bases matching TRBD2. Germline V gene data show CDR1 as SNHLY and CDR2 as FYNNEI. This CDR3 contains 13 residues. The V gene end was trimmed by 7 bases and the J gene end by 12 bases; junction bases not matched to a gene: 9. The CDR3 region has the DNA TGTGCCAGCATGAAAGGACTAGCGGGAGTTTTGTACTTC. Its translation: CASMKGLAGVLYF.

The chain carries TRBV27 and TRBJ2-7, with D unclear. This CDR3 comprises 15 residues. Germline CDR1 and CDR2: MNHEY and SMNVEV (reference sequence). Deletions cut 5 bases from V and 8 bases from J, with 22 bases between. The chain's CDR3 is CASSTVPTPLRKQYF. The CDR3 bases are TGTGCCAGCAGTACCGTACCGACACCTCTACGAAAGCAGTACTTC.

This sequence joins TRBV19 and TRBJ1-6, with 7 bases fitting TRBD1. The CDR3 has 14 amino acids. Germline V gene data show CDR1 as LNHDA and CDR2 as SQIVND (reference sequence). Trimming cost V 6 bases and J 7 bases; bases outside gene matches: 6. CDR3 region: CASREGQINSPLHF. CDR3 nucleotides: TGTGCCAGTAGAGAGGGACAGATAAATTCACCCCTCCACTTT.

This chain uses TRBV7-3 with TRBJ2-1, with 11 nucleotides matching TRBD2. The germline V gene encodes CDR1 SGHTA and CDR2 FQGTGA. Trimming took 4 bases from V and 4 from J; bases not matched to a gene: 6. This CDR3 contains 16 residues. The CDR3 loop is CASSWASGRSYNEQFF. The CDR3 DNA follows: TGTGCCAGCAGCTGGGCTAGCGGGAGGTCATACAATGAGCAGTTCTTC.

The chain links TRBV29-1 to TRBJ2-1; D is unresolved. Germline CDR1 and CDR2: SQVTM and ANQGSEA. The CDR3 consists of 16 residues. V was trimmed by 0 bases and J by 0 bases, leaving 12 bases between them. The DNA for the CDR3 is TGCAGCGTTGAAGATATACCGGGTAGCTCCTACAATGAGCAGTTCTTC. Amino acids: CSVEDIPGSSYNEQFF.

The gene calls are TRBV19 and TRBJ2-7; D perhaps matches TRBD1 (5 bases). Trimming left V 5 bases short and J 4 bases short, with 12 bases between. The CDR3 is made up of 13 amino acids. Germline V gives CDR1 LNHDA, CDR2 SQIVND (reference sequence). CDR3 in amino acids: CASSHTPGYEQYF. The CDR3 nucleotides are TGTGCCAGTAGTCATACCCCAGGGTACGAGCAGTACTTC. The whole variable domain, remainder taken from reference TRBV19 and TRBJ2-7, is DGGITQSPKYLFRKEGQNVTLSCEQNLNHDAMYWYRQDPGQGLRLIYYSQIVNDFQKGDIAEGYSVSREKKESFPLTVTSAQKNPTAFYLCASSHTPGYEQYFGPGTRLTVT.

This chain links TRBV24-1 with TRBJ2-5; 7 bases agree with TRBD2. This CDR3 has 15 residues. The V and J ends lost 3 bases and 1 base, in that order; junction bases with no gene match: 4. Germline CDR1 KGHDR, CDR2 SFDVKD. CDR3 region: CATSDTRGFQETQYF. CDR3 in DNA: TGTGCCACCAGTGATACGCGGGGGTTCCAAGAGACCCAGTACTTC.

This chain connects TRBV6-2 or TRBV6-3 to TRBJ1-6, with TRBD1 matching over 8 bases. From germline, CDR1 is MNHEY and CDR2 SVGEGT. V lost 2 bases, J lost 9 bases, and 6 bases stayed unmatched. The CDR3 covers 15 residues. In DNA, the CDR3 is TGTGCCAGCAGTTACGGGACAGGCGAAATTTCACCCCTCCACTTT. Its translation is CASSYGTGEISPLHF.